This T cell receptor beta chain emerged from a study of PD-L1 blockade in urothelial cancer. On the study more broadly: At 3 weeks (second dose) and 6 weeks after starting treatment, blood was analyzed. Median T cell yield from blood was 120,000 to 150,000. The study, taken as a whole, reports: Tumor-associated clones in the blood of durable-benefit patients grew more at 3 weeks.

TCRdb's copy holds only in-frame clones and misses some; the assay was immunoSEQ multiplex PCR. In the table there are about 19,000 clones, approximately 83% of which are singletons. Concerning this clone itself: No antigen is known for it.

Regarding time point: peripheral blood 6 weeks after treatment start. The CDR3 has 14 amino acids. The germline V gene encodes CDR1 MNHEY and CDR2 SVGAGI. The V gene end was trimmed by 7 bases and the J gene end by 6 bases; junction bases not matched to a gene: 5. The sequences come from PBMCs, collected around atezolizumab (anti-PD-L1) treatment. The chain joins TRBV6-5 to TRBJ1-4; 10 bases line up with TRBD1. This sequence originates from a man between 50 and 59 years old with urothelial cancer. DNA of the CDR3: TGTGCCAGCATTACCGGGACAGGGGATGAAAAACTGTTTTTT. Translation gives CASITGTGDEKLFF.